What follows describes a single TCR beta chain. What it recognizes is unknown. These data come from a study of T cell responses to AZD1222 COVID-19 vaccine. Study findings and constraints: A rise in Spike-specific TCR breadth and depth followed two AZD1222 doses.

Data came from immunoSEQ multiplex PCR; TCRdb stores just in-frame clones and leaves some out. The table shows 95,000 to 100,000 clones, with 90% to 95% occurring only once. The origin of this receptor is an adult in good health. Sample: peripheral blood, taken on day 0 of AZD1222 vaccination.

The CDR3 loop reads CASSERDKDTDTQYF. The DNA of the CDR3 is TGCGCCAGCAGTGAGCGAGACAAGGACACAGATACGCAGTATTTT. The chain combines TRBV10-2 with TRBJ2-3, with D unresolved. Germline V lookup: CDR1 WSHSY, CDR2 SAAADI. The CDR3 spans 15 residues. Between the trimmed V and J ends, which lost 2 bases and 2 bases, there was a span of 11 bases.